The subject of this entry is one T cell receptor beta chain. The antigen is unknown. This sample was included in a study of T cell responses to AZD1222 COVID-19 vaccine. Findings and limits, study-wide: Spike-spanning, vaccine-associated CD4 TCRs were dominant at 160-218 and 743-854. Sampling that yielded the repertoires occurred only after the peak T cell response.

Germline values: CDR1 MNHNS, CDR2 SASEGT. The CDR3 extends over 15 amino acids. V was cut by 1 base and J by 0 bases, with 7 bases left in between. The data were produced by immunoSEQ multiplex PCR, yet TCRdb's version contains in-frame clones alone and is incomplete. Of roughly 130,000 clones listed, 88% are singletons. Sequenced material: peripheral blood, taken on day 0 of MenACWY control vaccination. This TCR was recovered from an adult in good health. This chain joins TRBV6-1 and TRBJ1-5, with D unclear. CDR3 in amino acids: CASSEGEYSNQPQHF. The DNA for the CDR3 is TGTGCCAGCAGTGAAGGGGAGTATAGCAATCAGCCCCAGCATTTT.